What follows are 25 T cell receptor beta chains derived from one specimen sequenced in a study of molecular identifiers for immune sequencing clone quantification. From the PCR reads, TCRdb called clonotypes with MiXCR, one entry per CDR3 protein. The sample lists 490,000 or so distinct CDR3 sequences, under 30% occurring once. The sequenced sample consisted of naive CD8+ T cells from blood, with Jurkat cell RNA spiked in. Stated subset: FACS-sorted CD8+CD4-CCR7+CD45RA+ naive T cells. These receptors came from a human donor in good health. Some libraries in this study had Jurkat cell RNA spiked in.

In this sample, this clonotype turned up once. This clone may be a read error of a much larger clone one base away. V is TRBV4-3 and J is TRBJ2-7; tentative D call: TRBD1 (6 bases). V lost 1 base and J lost 3, with 10 bases in between. The CDR3 is 14 residues long. Germline V CDR1 and CDR2: LGHNA, YSLEER. CDR3 nucleotides: TGCGCCAGCAGCCAAGCCGGGACAAACTACGAGCAGTACTTC. Translation: CASSQAGTNYEQYF.

The rearrangement joins TRBV15 to TRBJ2-7; the match to TRBD1 covers 8 bases. The CDR3 has 13 amino acids. Germline CDR1 LNHNV, CDR2 YYDKDF (reference sequence). V trimming: 9 bases; J trimming: 6 bases; junction bases outside the gene matches: 10. The CDR3 DNA follows: TGTGCCACGACCGGGACAGGCCCTCGCGAGCAGTACTTC. Amino acid sequence: CATTGTGPREQYF. The whole variable domain, filled in from reference TRBV15 and TRBJ2-7, reads DAMVIQNPRYQVTQFGKPVTLSCSQTLNHNVMYWYQQKSSQAPKLLFHYYDKDFNNEADTPDNFQSRRPNTSFCFLDIRSPGLGDTAMYLCATTGTGPREQYFGPGTRLTVT.

The rearrangement joins TRBV7-2 to TRBJ2-4; 13 nucleotides match TRBD2. Per germline, CDR1 SGHTA and CDR2 FQGNSA. This CDR3 is built from 15 residues. Unmatched junction bases numbered 3, after V lost 3 bases and J lost 7 bases. Here the CDR3 reads CASSLGLAGINIQYF. CDR3 DNA: TGTGCCAGCAGCTTGGGACTAGCGGGGATTAACATTCAGTACTTC.

The rearrangement joins TRBV7-2 to TRBJ2-1; D gene unclear. The length of the CDR3 is 13 residues. The germline gives CDR1 SGHTA, CDR2 FQGNSA. V lost 1 base and J lost 9, with 10 bases in between. The CDR3 nucleotides are TGTGCCAGCAGCTTAGTCAGTCCAGGTGAGCAGTTCTTC. This codes for CASSLVSPGEQFF.

The table lists this clonotype with many counts. One end of the junction does not line up with germline, which may come from a read error. V gene TRBV2 combines with J gene TRBJ2-3, with D unclear. Germline V gene lookup returns CDR1 SNHLY and CDR2 FYNNEI. The CDR3 has 14 residues. The CDR3 sequence is CASSAGDSTNTQYF. The CDR3 DNA reads TGTGCCAGCAGTGCCGGAGATTCCACAAATACGCAGTATTTT.

This clonotype was seen only a few times. This rearrangement joins TRBV5-6 to TRBJ2-7; D ambiguous. The germline V and J ends were trimmed by 0 bases and 4 bases, with 17 bases remaining between them. Germline V gene sequence: CDR1 SGHDT, CDR2 YYEEEE. The CDR3 sequence is 16 residues long. Written as DNA, the CDR3 is TGTGCCAGCAGCTTGGAGCCAGCAGCGTTTAGGTACGAGCAGTACTTC. This codes for CASSLEPAAFRYEQYF. The variable domain in full, completed from reference TRBV5-6 and TRBJ2-7, reads DAGVTQSPTHLIKTRGQQVTLRCSPKSGHDTVSWYQQALGQGPQFIFQYYEEEERQRGNFPDRFSGHQFPNYSSELNVNALLLGDSALYLCASSLEPAAFRYEQYFGPGTRLTVT.

This chain links TRBV4-3 with TRBJ2-5; TRBD1 is a possible D gene (6 bases). From germline, CDR1 is LGHNA and CDR2 YSLEER. This CDR3 has 15 residues. The V gene lost 1 base and the J gene lost 5 bases, with 14 bases spanning the gap. CDR3 residues: CASSQVWGLKETQYF. CDR3 nucleotide sequence: TGCGCCAGCAGCCAAGTCTGGGGGCTGAAGGAGACCCAGTACTTC.

This clonotype was recorded at least ten times. This rearrangement joins TRBV12-5 to TRBJ1-1; TRBD1 matches at 9 bases. Per germline, CDR1 LGHNT and CDR2 FRNRAP. The CDR3 totals 14 residues. Trimming at V came to 1 base and at J to 4 bases, leaving 1 base not matched to a gene. The CDR3 loop is CASGLGQGGTEAFF. The CDR3 coding sequence is TGTGCTAGTGGTTTGGGACAGGGGGGCACTGAAGCTTTCTTT. Together with reference TRBV12-5 and TRBJ1-1, the CDR3 gives the full variable domain: DARVTQTPRHKVTEMGQEVTMRCQPILGHNTVFWYRQTMMQGLELLAYFRNRAPLDDSGMPKDRFSAEMPDATLATLKIQPSEPRDSAVYFCASGLGQGGTEAFFGQGTRLTVV.

This clonotype was counted a few times. The chain joins TRBV19 to TRBJ2-7; 7 nucleotides agree with TRBD2. J lost 3 bases, V lost 6 bases, and 8 bases had no gene match. CDR3 length: 14 amino acids. Germline V gene sequence: CDR1 LNHDA, CDR2 SQIVND (reference sequence). CDR3 DNA sequence: TGTGCCAGTAGCTCGACTAGCCGATTCTACGAGCAGTACTTC. It specifies CASSSTSRFYEQYF.

In the case of this clonotype: No conserved phenylalanine or tryptophan is present at the end of the CDR3, so a read error is the likely explanation. The V and J genes are TRBV27 and TRBJ2-1; perhaps D is TRBD1 or TRBD2 (5 bases each). The V and J ends lost 2 bases and 7 bases respectively, with 9 bases between them. Germline loops: CDR1 MNHEY, CDR2 SMNVEV (reference sequence). The CDR3 runs 13 residues. In nucleotides, the CDR3 is TGTGCCAGCAGTTTAGGGACCCCGAATGAGCAGTTCTAC. Translation gives CASSLGTPNEQFY.

This clonotype was counted between two and nine times. This chain uses TRBV11-2 with TRBJ1-3; the D gene is possibly TRBD1 (6 bases). The CDR3 is 12 residues long. The germline V and J ends were trimmed by 5 bases and 8 bases, with 10 bases remaining between them. Germline V gives CDR1 SGHAT, CDR2 FQNNGV. CDR3 amino acids: CASSGGGDTIYF. The CDR3 DNA reads as TGTGCCAGCAGCGGGGGCGGGGACACCATATATTTT.

This clonotype was seen ten or more times. The V and J genes are TRBV27 and TRBJ2-7; TRBD1 agrees at 9 bases. Germline CDR1 is MNHEY and CDR2 is SMNVEV (reference sequence). The CDR3 is 14 amino acids. The V segment lost 5 bases and the J segment 5 bases; nucleotides outside the gene matches: 7. The CDR3 loop is CASSLRTGVHEQYF. CDR3 nucleotide sequence: TGTGCCAGCAGTCTGAGGACAGGGGTCCACGAGCAGTACTTC.

This clonotype was picked up a small number of times. V usage is TRBV5-1 and J usage is TRBJ2-7, with TRBD2 as a possible D gene (6 bases). Germline V lookup: CDR1 SGHRS, CDR2 YFSETQ. This CDR3 is 15 amino acids long. Trimming removed 5 bases at V and 3 bases at J, with 18 bases between. CDR3 sequence reads: CASSAIGGTIYEQYF. The CDR3 DNA sequence: TGCGCCAGCAGTGCAATCGGGGGTACTATCTACGAGCAGTACTTC.

This rearrangement joins TRBV15 to TRBJ1-1, with 10 bases lining up with TRBD1. This CDR3 is 14 amino acids long. With V trimmed by 7 bases and J by 5 bases, 7 bases remained unmatched. The germline V gene has CDR1 LNHNV and CDR2 YYDKDF (reference sequence). The CDR3, as DNA: TGTGCCACCAAAAGGGACAGGGGCTGGACTGAAGCTTTCTTT. Protein: CATKRDRGWTEAFF.

Concerning this clonotype itself: The conserved final phenylalanine or tryptophan is absent from the CDR3, which likely points to a read error. The gene calls are TRBV18 and TRBJ1-2, with D unclear. This CDR3 has 15 amino acids. The V end was cut by 0 bases, the J end by 2 bases, with 10 bases between. CDR1 and CDR2 (germline): KGHSH, LQKENI. Here the CDR3 DNA reads TGTGCCAGCTCACCACCGGAAGCAGGAAACTATGGCTACACCCTC. It translates to CASSPPEAGNYGYTL.

This clonotype was counted between two and nine times. V gene TRBV28 combines with J gene TRBJ2-7; D is perhaps TRBD2 (5 bases). Per the germline V gene, CDR1 is MDHEN and CDR2 is SYDVKM. The CDR3 is made up of 15 amino acids. The V end lost 4 bases, the J end lost 7 bases, and 20 bases lay between the germline ends. DNA for the CDR3: TGTGCCAGCAGTTCAACGGACGGGATGGTTGGGGAGCAGTACTTC. The encoded protein is CASSSTDGMVGEQYF.

The V gene is TRBV6-2 or TRBV6-3, the J gene TRBJ2-3, with 10 bases identical to TRBD2. The V gene end was trimmed by 0 bases and the J gene end by 4 bases; junction bases not matched to a gene: 7. Germline V gene data show CDR1 as MNHEY and CDR2 as SVGEGT. CDR3 size: 17 residues. CDR3 bases: TGTGCCAGCAGTTACTCAGCTCTAGCGGGGGTCTCAGATACGCAGTATTTT. Its translation is CASSYSALAGVSDTQYF.

The chain employs TRBV2 and TRBJ1-5; TRBD1 matches at 10 bases. CDR1 and CDR2 from the germline V gene are SNHLY and FYNNEI. Trimming took 6 bases from V and 6 from J; bases not matched to a gene: 8. CDR3 length: 15 amino acids. The CDR3 loop reads CASSRDRGNTQPQHF. The DNA of the CDR3 is TGTGCCAGCAGCCGGGACAGGGGTAACACTCAGCCCCAGCATTTT.

As to this clonotype: One end of the junction is discordant with germline, which a read error may explain. The CDR3 region is CSVEWENTATQYF. The CDR3 DNA sequence: TGCAGCGTTGAATGGGAAAACACAGCTACGCAGTATTTT. The gene calls are TRBV29-1 and TRBJ2-3; D is uncertain. The germline V gene has CDR1 SQVTM and CDR2 ANQGSEA. The CDR3 is 13 amino acids.

This chain links TRBV6-1 with TRBJ2-7; 10 bases line up with TRBD1. J lost 3 bases, V lost 6 bases, and 5 bases had no gene match. CDR1 and CDR2 from the germline V gene are MNHNS and SASEGT. There are 14 residues in the CDR3. The CDR3 DNA sequence: TGTGCCAGCAGAGACCGGACAGGGGGCTACGAGCAGTACTTC. Its translation: CASRDRTGGYEQYF.

The chain joins TRBV4-3 to TRBJ2-7; 7 positions match TRBD2. Germline CDR1 and CDR2: LGHNA and YSLEER. The trim removed 11 bases at V and 12 bases at J, leaving 22 bases unmatched. The CDR3 consists of 14 residues. The CDR3 nucleotides read TGCGCCCGCCGCCAAGAGAGGGCAGGGAGGGCGCCGTACTTC. Translated, it gives CARRQERAGRAPYF.

The chain links TRBV13 to TRBJ1-2, with TRBD1 as a possible D gene (6 bases). CDR3 length: 17 residues. V was pared by 5 bases and J by 4 bases, with 23 bases between. Germline CDR1 is PRHDT and CDR2 is FYEKMQ (reference sequence). The CDR3 sequence is CASSLRGALYHPYGYTF. The CDR3 DNA reads TGTGCCAGCAGCCTGAGGGGGGCCCTCTACCATCCCTATGGCTACACCTTC.

This clonotype was seen once. Possible read error: a much larger clone is one base away. CDR3: CAGSVTHEQYF. The CDR3 DNA follows: TGTGCCGGGAGTGTAACCCACGAGCAGTACTTC. The gene calls are TRBV30 and TRBJ2-7; a possible D gene is TRBD2 (5 bases). This CDR3 is 11 amino acids long. Germline V gene data show CDR1 as GTSNPN and CDR2 as SVGIG (reference sequence).

This chain joins TRBV7-9 and TRBJ1-1, with D tentatively TRBD1 (5 bases). Deletions cut 5 bases from V and 4 bases from J, with 17 bases between. The CDR3 totals 15 residues. CDR1 is SEHNR, CDR2 FQNEAQ, per germline (reference sequence). The CDR3 here is CASSPPRARGTEAFF. CDR3 DNA sequence: TGTGCCAGCAGCCCACCCAGGGCGCGGGGCACTGAAGCTTTCTTT. The full variable domain, with the rest looked up from reference TRBV7-9 and TRBJ1-1, is DTGVSQNPRHKITKRGQNVTFRCDPISEHNRLYWYRQTLGQGPEFLTYFQNEAQLEKSRLLSDRFSAERPKGSFSTLEIQRTEQGDSAMYLCASSPPRARGTEAFFGQGTRLTVV.

This chain links TRBV4-1 with TRBJ2-1; no clear D. The CDR3 extends over 14 amino acids. Germline V gene data show CDR1 as MGHRA and CDR2 as YSYEKL. The ends were cut back, 0 bases at V and 7 bases at J, with 10 bases in the middle. The CDR3 region has the DNA TGCGCCAGCAGCCAAGAACCCCTGGAGAATGAGCAGTTCTTC. This gives the protein CASSQEPLENEQFF.